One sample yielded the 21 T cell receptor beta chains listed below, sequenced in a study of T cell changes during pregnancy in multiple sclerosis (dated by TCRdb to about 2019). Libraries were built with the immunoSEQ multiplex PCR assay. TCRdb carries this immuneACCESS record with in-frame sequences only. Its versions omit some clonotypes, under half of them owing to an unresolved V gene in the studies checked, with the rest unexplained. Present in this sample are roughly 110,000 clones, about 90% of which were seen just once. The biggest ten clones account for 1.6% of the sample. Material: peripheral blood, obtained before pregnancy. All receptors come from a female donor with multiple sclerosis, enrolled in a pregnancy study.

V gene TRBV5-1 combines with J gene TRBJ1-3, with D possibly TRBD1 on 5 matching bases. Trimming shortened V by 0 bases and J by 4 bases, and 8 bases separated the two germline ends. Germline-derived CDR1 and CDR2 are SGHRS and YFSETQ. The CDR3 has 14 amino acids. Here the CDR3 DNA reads TGCGCCAGCAGCTTGGCAGGGATAGGAAACACCATATATTTT. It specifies CASSLAGIGNTIYF.

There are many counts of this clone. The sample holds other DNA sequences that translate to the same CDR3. The CDR3 coding sequence is TGTGCCAGCAGTTTAGGAAGGGGCACTGAAGCTTTCTTT. It encodes CASSLGRGTEAFF. This chain connects TRBV27 to TRBJ1-1; weak D call: TRBD1 (5 bases). The CDR3 sequence is 13 residues long. V gave up 2 bases and J gave up 4 bases, with 8 bases separating them. Per germline, CDR1 MNHEY and CDR2 SMNVEV (reference sequence).

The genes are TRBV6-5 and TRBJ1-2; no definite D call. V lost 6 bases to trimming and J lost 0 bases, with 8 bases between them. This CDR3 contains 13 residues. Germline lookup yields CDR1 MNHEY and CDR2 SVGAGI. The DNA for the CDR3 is TGTGCCAGCAGAAGACAAGCTAACTATGGCTACACCTTC. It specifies CASRRQANYGYTF.

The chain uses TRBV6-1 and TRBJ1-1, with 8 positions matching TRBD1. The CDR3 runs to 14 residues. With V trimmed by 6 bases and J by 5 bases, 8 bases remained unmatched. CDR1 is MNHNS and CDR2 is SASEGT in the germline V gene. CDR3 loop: CASREPGGITEAFF. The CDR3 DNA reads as TGTGCCAGCAGGGAGCCAGGGGGCATTACTGAAGCTTTCTTT.

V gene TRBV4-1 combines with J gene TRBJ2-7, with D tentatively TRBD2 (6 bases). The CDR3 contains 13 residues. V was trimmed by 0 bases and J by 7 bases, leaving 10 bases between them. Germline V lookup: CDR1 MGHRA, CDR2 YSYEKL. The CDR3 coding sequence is TGCGCCAGCAGCCAAGATCGGAGGGAAGAGCAGTACTTC. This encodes CASSQDRREEQYF.

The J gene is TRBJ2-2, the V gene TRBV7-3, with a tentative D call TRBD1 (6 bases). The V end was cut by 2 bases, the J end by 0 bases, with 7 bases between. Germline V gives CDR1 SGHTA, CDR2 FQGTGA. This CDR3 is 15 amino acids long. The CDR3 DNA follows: TGTGCCAGCAGCTTAGGGGGCGCGAACACCGGGGAGCTGTTTTTT. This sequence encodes CASSLGGANTGELFF.

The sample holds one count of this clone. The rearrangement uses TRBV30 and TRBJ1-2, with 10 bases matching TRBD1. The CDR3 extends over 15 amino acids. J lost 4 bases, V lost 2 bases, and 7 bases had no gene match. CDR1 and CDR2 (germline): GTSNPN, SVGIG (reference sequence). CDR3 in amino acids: CAWSHLGQGGYGYTF. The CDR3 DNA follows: TGTGCCTGGAGTCACCTTGGACAGGGGGGCTATGGCTACACCTTC.

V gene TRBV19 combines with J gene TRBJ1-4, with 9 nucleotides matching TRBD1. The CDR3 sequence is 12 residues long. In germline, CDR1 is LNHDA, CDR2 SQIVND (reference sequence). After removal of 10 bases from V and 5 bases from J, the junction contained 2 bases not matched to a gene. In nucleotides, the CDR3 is TGTGCCACTGGGACAGGGAATGAAAAACTGTTTTTT. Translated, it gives CATGTGNEKLFF. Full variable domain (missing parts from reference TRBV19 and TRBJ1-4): DGGITQSPKYLFRKEGQNVTLSCEQNLNHDAMYWYRQDPGQGLRLIYYSQIVNDFQKGDIAEGYSVSREKKESFPLTVTSAQKNPTAFYLCATGTGNEKLFFGSGTQLSVL.

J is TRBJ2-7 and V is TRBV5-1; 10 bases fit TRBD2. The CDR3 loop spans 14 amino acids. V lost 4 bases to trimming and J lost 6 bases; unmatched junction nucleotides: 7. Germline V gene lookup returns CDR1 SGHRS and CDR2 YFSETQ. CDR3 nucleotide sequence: TGCGCCAGCAGCGGGGGGACTAGCGTAGGCGAGCAGTACTTC. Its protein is CASSGGTSVGEQYF.

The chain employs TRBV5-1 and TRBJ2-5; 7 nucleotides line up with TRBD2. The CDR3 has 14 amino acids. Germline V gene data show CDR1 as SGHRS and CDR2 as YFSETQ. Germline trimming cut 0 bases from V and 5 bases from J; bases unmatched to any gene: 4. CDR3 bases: TGCGCCAGCAGCTTGGAACTAGCGTCGGAGACCCAGTACTTC. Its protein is CASSLELASETQYF.

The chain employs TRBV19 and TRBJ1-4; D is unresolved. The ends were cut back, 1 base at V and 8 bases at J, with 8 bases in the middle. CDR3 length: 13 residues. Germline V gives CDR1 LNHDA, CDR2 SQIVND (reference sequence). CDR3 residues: CASSIVKQEKLFF. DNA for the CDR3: TGTGCCAGTAGTATAGTGAAACAGGAAAAACTGTTTTTT.

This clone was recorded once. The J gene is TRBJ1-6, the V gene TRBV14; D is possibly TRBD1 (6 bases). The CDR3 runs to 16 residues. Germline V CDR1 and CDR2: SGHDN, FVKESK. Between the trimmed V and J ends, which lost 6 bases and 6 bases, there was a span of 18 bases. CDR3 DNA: TGTGCCAGCAGACCACCCGGGACAAGCTCTAATTCACCCCTCCACTTT. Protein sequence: CASRPPGTSSNSPLHF.

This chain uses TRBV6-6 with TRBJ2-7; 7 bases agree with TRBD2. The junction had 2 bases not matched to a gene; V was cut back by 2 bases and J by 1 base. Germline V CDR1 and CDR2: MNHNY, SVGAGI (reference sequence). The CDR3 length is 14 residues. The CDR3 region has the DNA TGTGCCAGCAGTTACACGCGGGGGTCCTACGAGCAGTACTTC. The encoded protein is CASSYTRGSYEQYF.

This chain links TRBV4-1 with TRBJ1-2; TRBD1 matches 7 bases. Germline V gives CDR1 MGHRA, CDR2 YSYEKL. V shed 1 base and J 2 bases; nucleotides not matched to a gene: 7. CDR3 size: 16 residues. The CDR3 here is CASSQANRGANYGYTF. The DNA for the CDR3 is TGCGCCAGCAGCCAAGCCAACAGGGGAGCAAACTATGGCTACACCTTC.

The CDR3 loop reads CASSYAVRVRSSPLHF. The CDR3 coding sequence is TGTGCCAGCAGTTACGCCGTGAGGGTAAGAAGTTCACCCCTCCACTTT. The rearrangement uses TRBV5-6 and TRBJ1-6; D is uncertain. V lost 5 bases and J 9 bases, leaving 21 bases between the germline ends. CDR1 and CDR2 (germline): SGHDT, YYEEEE. The CDR3 covers 16 residues.

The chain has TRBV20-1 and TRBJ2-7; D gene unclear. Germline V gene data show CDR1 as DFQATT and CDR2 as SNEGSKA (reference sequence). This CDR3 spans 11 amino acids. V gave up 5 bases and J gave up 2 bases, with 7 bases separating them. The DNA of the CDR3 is TGCAGTGCTGCTGACACCTACGAGCAGTACTTC. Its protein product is CSAADTYEQYF.

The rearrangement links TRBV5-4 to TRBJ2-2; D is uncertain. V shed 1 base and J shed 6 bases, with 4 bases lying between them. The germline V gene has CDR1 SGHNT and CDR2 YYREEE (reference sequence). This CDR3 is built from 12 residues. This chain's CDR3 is CASSLLAGELFF. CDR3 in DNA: TGTGCCAGCAGCTTGTTAGCCGGGGAGCTGTTTTTT.

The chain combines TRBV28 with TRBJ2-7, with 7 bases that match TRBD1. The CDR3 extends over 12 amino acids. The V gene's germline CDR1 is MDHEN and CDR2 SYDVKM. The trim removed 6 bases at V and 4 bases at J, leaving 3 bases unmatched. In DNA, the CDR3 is TGTGCCAGCAGCTACAGGGGTTACGAGCAGTACTTC. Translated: CASSYRGYEQYF. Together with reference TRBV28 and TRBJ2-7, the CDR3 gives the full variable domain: DVKVTQSSRYLVKRTGEKVFLECVQDMDHENMFWYRQDPGLGLRLIYFSYDVKMKEKGDIPEGYSVSREKKERFSLILESASTNQTSMYLCASSYRGYEQYFGPGTRLTVT.

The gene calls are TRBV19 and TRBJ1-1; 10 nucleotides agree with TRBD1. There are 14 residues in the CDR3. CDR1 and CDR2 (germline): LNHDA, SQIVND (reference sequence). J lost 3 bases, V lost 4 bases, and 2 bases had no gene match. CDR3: CASSTGQGDTEAFF. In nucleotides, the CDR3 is TGTGCCAGTAGTACCGGACAGGGGGACACTGAAGCTTTCTTT.

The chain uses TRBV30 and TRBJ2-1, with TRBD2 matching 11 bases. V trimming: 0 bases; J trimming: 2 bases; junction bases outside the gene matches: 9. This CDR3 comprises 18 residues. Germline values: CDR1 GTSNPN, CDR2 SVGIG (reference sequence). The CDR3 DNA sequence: TGTGCCTGGAGTGTAGGTCGGCTAGCGGGAGGAGCCTACAATGAGCAGTTCTTC. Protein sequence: CAWSVGRLAGGAYNEQFF.

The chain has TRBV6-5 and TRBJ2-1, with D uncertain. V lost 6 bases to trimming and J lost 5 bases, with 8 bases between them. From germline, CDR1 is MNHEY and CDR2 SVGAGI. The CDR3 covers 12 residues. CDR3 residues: CASRSVNNEQFF. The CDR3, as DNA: TGTGCCAGCAGGAGCGTTAACAATGAGCAGTTCTTC.